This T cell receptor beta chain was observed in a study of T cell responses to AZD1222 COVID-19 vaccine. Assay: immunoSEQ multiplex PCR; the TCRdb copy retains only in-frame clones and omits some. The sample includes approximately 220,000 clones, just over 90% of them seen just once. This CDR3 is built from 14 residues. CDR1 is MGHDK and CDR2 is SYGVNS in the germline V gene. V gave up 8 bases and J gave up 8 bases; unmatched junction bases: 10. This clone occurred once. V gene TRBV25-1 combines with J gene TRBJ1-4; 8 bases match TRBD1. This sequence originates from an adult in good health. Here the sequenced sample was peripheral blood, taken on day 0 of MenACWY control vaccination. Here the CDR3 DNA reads TGTGCCAGCCTTCCAGGGGGCGCAGCAGAAAAACTGTTTTTT. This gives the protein CASLPGGAAEKLFF.